Listed below are T cell receptor beta chains from one sample, sequenced in a study of CD8+ T cells in alopecia areata. Clones were read by immunoSEQ multiplex PCR, and TCRdb kept only the in-frame ones, dropping some. The repertoire holds hundreds of thousands of clones, with more than 30% as singletons. The specimen comprised CD4+ T cells sorted from blood, sampled between weeks 30 and 35, from a patient treated with tofacitinib. The origin of the receptors is a human donor with alopecia areata. The CDR3 runs from the conserved cysteine through the conserved F or W. Fields, in order: clone size, CDR3 length, D gene, J gene, V gene, CDR3 DNA, CDR3 protein. D genes are given only for firm matches. Size values are once, few and many counts, or a class for expanded clones, and some rows have none.

few 13 . TRBJ1-1 TRBV19 TGTGCCAGCCTCCGGCAGGCGAACACTGAAGCTTTCTTT CASLRQANTEAFF
. 14 TRBD1 TRBJ1-4 TRBV6-6 TGTGCCAGCAGTTACGGGACAGGGAGCGAAAAACTGTTTTTT CASSYGTGSEKLFF
. 14 TRBD1 TRBJ2-3 TRBV7-2 TGTGCCAGCAGCCTGGACAGGGTAGGAGATACGCAGTATTTT CASSLDRVGDTQYF
. 14 . TRBJ1-6 TRBV2 TGTGCCAGCAGTGTCGTGGCAAGGGGGTCACCCCTCCACTTT CASSVVARGSPLHF
few 13 TRBD1 TRBJ1-2 TRBV13 TGTGCCAGCAGCCCCCGACAGGGCTTAGGCTACACCTTC CASSPRQGLGYTF
. 11 . TRBJ1-1 TRBV11-2 TGTGCCAGCAGCGGGGACAAAGAGGCTTTCTTT CASSGDKEAFF
many 12 . TRBJ2-7 TRBV6-5 TGTGCCAGCAGCGCGACCGGGGGCGAGCAGTACTTC CASSATGGEQYF
few 13 . TRBJ1-2 TRBV19 TGTGCCAGTAACGGACGGGGCCGAAATGGCTACACCTTC CASNGRGRNGYTF
few 15 . TRBJ2-3 TRBV25-1 TGTGCCAGCAGTCCTAGGGGGGTGTTGCCAGATACGCAGTATTTT CASSPRGVLPDTQYF
. 12 . TRBJ2-3 TRBV2 TGTGCCAGCAGTCTAGGGGCCGATACGCAGTATTTT CASSLGADTQYF
. 13 . TRBJ2-7 TRBV5-1 TGCGCCAGCAGCCCCTCCAGCGCGGACGAGCAGTACTTC CASSPSSADEQYF
few 14 . TRBJ1-4 TRBV5-1 TGCGCCAGCAGCTTGATGGGTCGGGACGAAAAACTGTTTTTT CASSLMGRDEKLFF
. 14 TRBD1 TRBJ2-7 TRBV7-2 TGTGCCAGCAGCCCCCGACAGGGGCCCTACGAGCAGTACTTC CASSPRQGPYEQYF
. 13 . TRBJ2-3 TRBV7-9 TGTGCCAGCAGCTTAGGACTAGCAGATACGCAGTATTTT CASSLGLADTQYF
few 16 TRBD2 TRBJ2-7 TRBV4-1 TGCGCCAGCAGCCAAGATCCTAGCGGGGGGTCTCACGAGCAGTACTTC CASSQDPSGGSHEQYF
few 18 . TRBJ1-5 TRBV19 TGTGCCAGTAGTCTAAGACCCCCGACCCTCCCACGGAATCAGCCCCAGCATTTT CASSLRPPTLPRNQPQHF
. 14 . TRBJ1-5 TRBV5-6 TGTGCCAGCAGCTTGGACTCTTTCAGTCAGCCCCAGCATTTT CASSLDSFSQPQHF
few 12 . TRBJ1-2 TRBV30 TGTGCCTTCCACCGGGGGATTGGAGGCTACACCTTC CAFHRGIGGYTF
. 16 . TRBJ1-2 TRBV5-1 TGCGCCAGCAGCCCCTACCCATCCGGGGAAGCCGCTGGCTACACCTTC CASSPYPSGEAAGYTF
. 13 . TRBJ1-2 TRBV5-1 TGCGCCAGCAGCCTCGGCGACAGGAGTGGCTACACCTTC CASSLGDRSGYTF
. 14 TRBD1 TRBJ1-2 TRBV6-6 TGTGCCAGCAGTTCTACGGGACAGGCCTATGGCTACACCTTC CASSSTGQAYGYTF
. 15 . TRBJ1-2 TRBV6-6 TGTGCCAGCAGTTACTCCCCCGACGGGGGGTATGGCTACACCTTC CASSYSPDGGYGYTF
. 11 . TRBJ2-7 TRBV18 TGTGCCAGCTCACCAAACTACGAGCAGTACTTC CASSPNYEQYF